This TCR beta chain was captured by sequencing in a study of spatial heterogeneity in lung cancer. Overall study context: Consistently, beta-chain sequences turned up in larger numbers than alpha-chain sequences did.

Every TCR cDNA molecule bore a unique molecular identifier. TCRdb passed the 5' RACE reads through MiXCR, listing each CDR3 protein once. Here the sample spans around 2,900 distinct CDR3 sequences, 8.5% to 9% being singletons. Noted time point: sample taken at primary tumor resection. 72 TRACERx patients with early, untreated non-small cell lung cancer donated samples. No cell sorting; template was whole RNA from tumor, lung tissue or PBMC. The germline gives CDR1 MDHEN, CDR2 SYDVKM. The CDR3 totals 13 residues. Trimming pared 2 bases from V and 3 bases from J, leaving 8 bases between. By sample fraction, this clonotype is large.

The rearrangement joins TRBV28 to TRBJ2-7; D gene ambiguous. The origin of this receptor is a female donor with early-stage non-small cell lung cancer. This material consisted of normal lung tissue next to the tumor, taken at surgery. This CDR3 is CASSLGVGYEQYF. The DNA for the CDR3 is TGTGCCAGCAGTTTAGGGGTGGGCTACGAGCAGTACTTC.